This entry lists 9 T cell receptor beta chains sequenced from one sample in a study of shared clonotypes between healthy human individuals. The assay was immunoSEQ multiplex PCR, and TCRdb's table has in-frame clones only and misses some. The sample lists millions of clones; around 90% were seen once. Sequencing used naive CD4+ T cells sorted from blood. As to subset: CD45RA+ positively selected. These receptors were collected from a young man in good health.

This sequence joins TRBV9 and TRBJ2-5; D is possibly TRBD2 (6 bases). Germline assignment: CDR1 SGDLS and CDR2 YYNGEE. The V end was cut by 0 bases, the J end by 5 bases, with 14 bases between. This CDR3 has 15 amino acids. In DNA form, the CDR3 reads TGTGCCAGCAGCGTAGCTTTGGGAGGAAGGGAGACCCAGTACTTC. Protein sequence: CASSVALGGRETQYF. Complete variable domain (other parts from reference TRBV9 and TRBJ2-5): DSGVTQTPKHLITATGQRVTLRCSPRSGDLSVYWYQQSLDQGLQFLIQYYNGEERAKGNILERFSAQQFPDLHSELNLSSLELGDSALYFCASSVALGGRETQYFGPGTRLLVL.

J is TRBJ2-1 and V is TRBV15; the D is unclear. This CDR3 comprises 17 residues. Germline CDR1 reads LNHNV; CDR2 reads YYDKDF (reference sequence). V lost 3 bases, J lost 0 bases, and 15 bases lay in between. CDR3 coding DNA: TGTGCCACCAGCAGCGTTCGTATCTTAGCCTCCTACAATGAGCAGTTCTTC. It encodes CATSSVRILASYNEQFF.

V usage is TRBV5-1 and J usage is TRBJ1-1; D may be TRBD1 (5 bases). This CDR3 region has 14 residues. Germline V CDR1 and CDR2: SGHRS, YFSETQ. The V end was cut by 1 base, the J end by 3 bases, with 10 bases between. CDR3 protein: CASSLQGWDTEAFF. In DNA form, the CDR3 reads TGCGCCAGCAGCTTGCAGGGTTGGGACACTGAAGCTTTCTTT.

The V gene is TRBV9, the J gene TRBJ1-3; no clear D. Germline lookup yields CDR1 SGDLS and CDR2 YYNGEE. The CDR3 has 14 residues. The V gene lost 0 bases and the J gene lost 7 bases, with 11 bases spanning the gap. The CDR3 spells CASSVEGTRNTIYF. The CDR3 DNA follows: TGTGCCAGCAGCGTAGAAGGCACTCGGAACACCATATATTTT. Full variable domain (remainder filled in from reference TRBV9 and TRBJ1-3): DSGVTQTPKHLITATGQRVTLRCSPRSGDLSVYWYQQSLDQGLQFLIQYYNGEERAKGNILERFSAQQFPDLHSELNLSSLELGDSALYFCASSVEGTRNTIYFGEGSWLTVV.

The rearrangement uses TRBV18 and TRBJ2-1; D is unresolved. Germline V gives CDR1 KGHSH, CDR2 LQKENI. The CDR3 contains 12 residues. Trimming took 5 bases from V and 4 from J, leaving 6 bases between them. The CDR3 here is CASSGQYNEQFF. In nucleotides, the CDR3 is TGTGCCAGCTCAGGGCAGTACAATGAGCAGTTCTTC.

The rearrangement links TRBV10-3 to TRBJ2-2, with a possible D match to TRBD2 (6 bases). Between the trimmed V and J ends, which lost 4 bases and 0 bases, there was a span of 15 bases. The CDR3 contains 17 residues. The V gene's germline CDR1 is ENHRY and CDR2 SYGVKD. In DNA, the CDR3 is TGTGCCATCAGTGGAGCTCTGGCGGGGACGAACACCGGGGAGCTGTTTTTT. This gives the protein CAISGALAGTNTGELFF.

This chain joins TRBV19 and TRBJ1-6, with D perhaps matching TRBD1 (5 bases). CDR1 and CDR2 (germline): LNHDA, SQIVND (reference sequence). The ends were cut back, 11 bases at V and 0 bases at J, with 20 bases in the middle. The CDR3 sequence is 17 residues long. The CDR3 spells CASNRDPAGSYNSPLHF. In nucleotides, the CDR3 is TGTGCCTCTAACCGGGACCCAGCAGGCTCCTATAATTCACCCCTCCACTTT. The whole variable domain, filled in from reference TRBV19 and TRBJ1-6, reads DGGITQSPKYLFRKEGQNVTLSCEQNLNHDAMYWYRQDPGQGLRLIYYSQIVNDFQKGDIAEGYSVSREKKESFPLTVTSAQKNPTAFYLCASNRDPAGSYNSPLHFGNGTRLTVT.

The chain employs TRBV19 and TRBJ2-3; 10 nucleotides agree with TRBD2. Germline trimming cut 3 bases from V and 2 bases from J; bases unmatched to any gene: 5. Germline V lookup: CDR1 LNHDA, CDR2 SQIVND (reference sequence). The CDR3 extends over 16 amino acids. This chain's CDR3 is CASSMSSGRVTDTQYF. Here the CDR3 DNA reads TGTGCCAGTAGTATGTCGAGCGGGAGGGTCACAGATACGCAGTATTTT.

CDR3 nucleotides: TGCGCCAGCAGCCCTGTAGGGGGACCGAACGAGCAGTACTTC. Protein sequence: CASSPVGGPNEQYF. This rearrangement joins TRBV5-1 to TRBJ2-7, with D possibly TRBD1 on 6 matching bases. CDR3 length equals 14 residues. The V gene lost 4 bases and the J gene lost 5 bases, with 16 bases spanning the gap. Germline-derived CDR1 and CDR2 are SGHRS and YFSETQ.